Below, 12 T cell receptor beta chains from the same sample are listed, as sequenced in a study of T cell changes during pregnancy in multiple sclerosis. TCRdb's copy holds only in-frame clones and misses some; the assay was immunoSEQ multiplex PCR. There are roughly 40,000 clones in the sample; 80% to 95% occur only once, and about 0.42% lies in the top ten. The starting material was CD4+ T cells from peripheral blood mononuclear cells, obtained in the third trimester of pregnancy. These receptors originate from a female donor with multiple sclerosis, enrolled in a pregnancy study.

The CDR3 sequence is CASSLTAGSTYNEQFF. For the CDR3, the DNA is TGCGCCAGCAGCTTGACGGCGGGATCTACCTACAATGAGCAGTTCTTC. The chain is built from TRBV5-1 and TRBJ2-1, with D possibly being TRBD2 (6 bases). In germline, CDR1 is SGHRS, CDR2 YFSETQ. CDR3 length: 16 amino acids. Trimming stripped 1 base from V and 2 bases from J, with 13 bases between.

The chain recombines TRBV14 with TRBJ1-1; tentatively, D is TRBD1 (6 bases). The CDR3 is made up of 16 amino acids. Germline V gene sequence: CDR1 SGHDN, CDR2 FVKESK. With 0 bases removed from V and 1 base from J, the gap between germline ends came to 12 bases. The CDR3 nucleotides read TGTGCCAGCAGCCAAGACTGGGGGCGTACGAACACTGAAGCTTTCTTT. Protein product: CASSQDWGRTNTEAFF. The variable domain in full, with the rest retrieved from reference TRBV14 and TRBJ1-1, is EAGVTQFPSHSVIEKGQTVTLRCDPISGHDNLYWYRRVMGKEIKFLLHFVKESKQDESGMPNNRFLAERTGGTYSTLKVQPAELEDSGVYFCASSQDWGRTNTEAFFGQGTRLTVV.

This clone has a handful of counts. The V call is TRBV2, the J call TRBJ1-1; D gene unclear. The CDR3 spans 14 residues. CDR1 and CDR2 from the germline V gene are SNHLY and FYNNEI. V was shortened by 8 bases and J by 0 bases, with 13 bases between the two germline ends. The CDR3 nucleotides are TGTGCCAGCCTGATGATCAGATTGAACACTGAAGCTTTCTTT. It specifies CASLMIRLNTEAFF.

This clone was seen once. The chain employs TRBV6-1 and TRBJ2-3, with 8 bases identical to TRBD2. Germline loops: CDR1 MNHNS, CDR2 SASEGT. This CDR3 has 15 residues. After removal of 3 bases from V and 3 bases from J, the junction contained 5 bases not matched to a gene. The CDR3 protein is CASSDSGTRTDTQYF. DNA of the CDR3: TGTGCCAGCAGTGATAGCGGGACCCGTACAGATACGCAGTATTTT.

The chain couples TRBV30 to TRBJ2-2; 7 bases agree with TRBD1. The CDR3 length is 14 residues. J gave up 8 bases and V 1 base, and 7 bases lay outside the gene matches. Germline V CDR1 and CDR2: GTSNPN, SVGIG (reference sequence). The CDR3 here is CAWSGGTVVGELFF. The CDR3, as DNA: TGTGCCTGGAGTGGAGGGACAGTCGTTGGGGAGCTGTTTTTT. The full variable domain, with the rest looked up from reference TRBV30 and TRBJ2-2, is SQTIHQWPATLVQPVGSPLSLECTVEGTSNPNLYWYRQAAGRGLQLLFYSVGIGQISSEVPQNLSASRPQDRQFILSSKKLLLSDSGFYLCAWSGGTVVGELFFGEGSRLTVL.

The rearrangement uses TRBV30 and TRBJ1-5, with 7 bases matching TRBD1. With 3 bases clipped from V and 7 bases from J, the junction kept 3 bases outside the gene matches. The CDR3 extends over 12 amino acids. Germline V gene lookup returns CDR1 GTSNPN and CDR2 SVGIG (reference sequence). CDR3 bases: TGTGCCTGGAGCGAAGGGGGCCAGCCCCAGCATTTT. It translates to CAWSEGGQPQHF.

This rearrangement joins TRBV4-1 to TRBJ2-3; 7 positions match TRBD1. Germline V gene lookup returns CDR1 MGHRA and CDR2 YSYEKL. The CDR3 has 15 residues. J lost 4 bases, V lost 4 bases, and 8 bases had no gene match. CDR3 in amino acids: CASSRGDRSADTQYF. In DNA form, the CDR3 reads TGCGCCAGCAGCCGTGGGGACAGATCCGCAGATACGCAGTATTTT.

The chain couples TRBV4-2 to TRBJ2-7; 7 bases map to TRBD1. J lost 4 bases, V lost 4 bases, and 4 bases had no gene match. This CDR3 has 13 residues. Germline V gives CDR1 LGHNA, CDR2 YNFKEQ. CDR3 DNA sequence: TGTGCCAGCAGCCGCAACAGGGGATACGAGCAGTACTTC. Translating it yields CASSRNRGYEQYF.

This clone was seen only a few times. This rearrangement joins TRBV2 to TRBJ2-7; tentative D call: TRBD2 (7 bases). The CDR3 is 14 amino acids. Germline V gene lookup returns CDR1 SNHLY and CDR2 FYNNEI. With 7 bases removed from V and 4 bases from J, the gap between germline ends came to 17 bases. The CDR3 bases are TGTGCCAGCACCGAGGGGGGGGGAGGGTACGAGCAGTACTTC. Encoded protein: CASTEGGGGYEQYF.

V gene TRBV28 combines with J gene TRBJ1-1; D call uncertain. With 5 bases removed from V and 0 bases from J, the gap between germline ends came to 13 bases. The CDR3 has 15 amino acids. CDR1 and CDR2 from the germline V gene are MDHEN and SYDVKM. CDR3 bases: TGTGCCAGCAGTGTAGATCAACGGTTGAACACTGAAGCTTTCTTT. As protein: CASSVDQRLNTEAFF.

The CDR3 reads CASSLGTGSVSYEQYF. The CDR3 region has the DNA TGCGCCAGCAGCTTGGGAACAGGGAGCGTCTCCTACGAGCAGTACTTC. The chain couples TRBV5-1 to TRBJ2-7; D may be TRBD1 (6 bases). The CDR3 length is 16 residues. In germline, CDR1 is SGHRS, CDR2 YFSETQ. Trimming removed 0 bases from V and 0 bases from J, with 13 bases in between.

The chain couples TRBV7-2 to TRBJ2-1; perhaps TRBD1 as D (6 bases). The CDR3 sequence is 15 residues long. Germline V gives CDR1 SGHTA, CDR2 FQGNSA. Trimming took 3 bases from V and 6 from J, leaving 15 bases between them. The CDR3 protein is CASSFSPGEGNEQFF. CDR3 sequence (DNA): TGTGCCAGCAGCTTTTCCCCAGGGGAAGGCAATGAGCAGTTCTTC.